This record concerns one TCR beta chain sequence. Given a much more abundant clone one base away, this may be a read error. A J-beta primer mix and a sample-barcoded 5' primer were used in a second PCR of about 7 to 12 cycles. Via MiXCR, TCRdb re-called the 5' RACE reads, giving one row per CDR3 protein. The sample yields hundreds of thousands of distinct CDR3 sequences, around 26% seen once. The CDR3 has 13 amino acids. V was clipped by 4 bases and J by 9 bases, with 15 bases between them. Germline assignment: CDR1 WNHNN and CDR2 SYGVQD (reference sequence). The entry originates in a study of blood T cells in healthy people across ages. Study-level information: For every two T cells, template switching captured about one barcoded beta molecule.

Sequenced input: blood. This chain uses TRBV10-1 with TRBJ1-1, with a weak D call TRBD1 (5 bases). This clonotype was obtained from a woman aged 80 or older in good health. The CDR3 region is CASSGWTRGKAFF. CDR3 DNA: TGCGCCAGCAGTGGATGGACAAGGGGCAAAGCTTTCTTT.